Shown below are 13 T cell receptor beta chains from a single sample sequenced in a study of cytomegalovirus exposure and HLA in healthy donors. Primers for the PCR totalled 60 Vbeta and 13 Jbeta. Using immunoSEQ multiplex PCR, the repertoire was profiled, and TCRdb retains in-frame clones only, with some absent. The sample includes 140,000 to 150,000 clones, just under 75% of them seen just once. The sequencing sample was made of PBMCs. Every receptor here comes from a woman between 18 and 29 years old in good health and CMV-seronegative.

J is TRBJ1-4 and V is TRBV7-2, with a tentative D call TRBD1 (6 bases). This CDR3 comprises 17 residues. The germline CDR1 and CDR2 sequences are SGHTA and FQGNSA. V lost 2 bases and J 6 bases, leaving 19 bases between the germline ends. DNA of the CDR3: TGTGCCAGCAGCTTATATCACTCCCGGGACAAGGATGAAAAACTGTTTTTT. Protein sequence: CASSLYHSRDKDEKLFF.

The V and J genes are TRBV2 and TRBJ1-2; 7 nucleotides agree with TRBD1. CDR1 SNHLY and CDR2 FYNNEI come from the germline V gene. The CDR3 sequence is 13 residues long. J lost 2 bases, V lost 5 bases, and 2 bases had no gene match. The CDR3 DNA reads TGTGCCAGCAGTACAGGGGAGAACTATGGCTACACCTTC. Protein: CASSTGENYGYTF.

The V gene is TRBV5-6, the J gene TRBJ2-7, with D maybe TRBD2 (6 bases). There are 16 residues in the CDR3. Germline V gives CDR1 SGHDT, CDR2 YYEEEE. Trimming took 3 bases from V and 1 from J, leaving 17 bases between them. This CDR3 is CASSSRGAGVSYEQYV. Written as DNA, the CDR3 is TGTGCCAGCAGCTCCCGTGGAGCGGGTGTTTCCTACGAGCAGTACGTC.

Details on this clone: The junction does not match germline at one end; this may be a read error. The V call is TRBV7-7, the J call TRBJ2-5; TRBD2 agrees at 15 bases. TRBJ2-7 explains the end of the DNA better; the J call may be wrong. Germline CDR1 and CDR2: SSHAT and FNYEAQ (reference sequence). This CDR3 region has 16 residues. This CDR3 is CASSSGLAGGSYEQYF. The CDR3 nucleotides read TGTGCTAGCAGCTCCGGACTAGCGGGGGGGTCCTACGAGCAGTACTTC.

This clone was seen a few times. The CDR3 region is CASSSGGRVIGGYTF. Here the CDR3 DNA reads TGTGCCAGCAGCTCAGGTGGCAGGGTAATTGGCGGCTACACCTTC. The chain joins TRBV7-2 to TRBJ1-2; D might be TRBD1 (5 bases). Germline CDR1 and CDR2: SGHTA and FQGNSA. The length of the CDR3 is 15 residues. Trimming stripped 4 bases from V and 8 bases from J, with 20 bases between. Using reference TRBV7-2 and TRBJ1-2 for the parts outside the CDR3, the full variable domain is GAGVSQSPSNKVTEKGKDVELRCDPISGHTALYWYRQSLGQGLEFLIYFQGNSAPDKSGLPSDRFSAERTGGSVSTLTIQRTQQEDSAVYLCASSSGGRVIGGYTFGSGTRLTVV.

The chain joins TRBV4-3 to TRBJ1-2; 7 nucleotides line up with TRBD1. Germline assignment: CDR1 LGHNA and CDR2 YSLEER. The length of the CDR3 is 16 residues. J was trimmed by 4 bases and V by 1 base; bases with no gene match: 9. For the CDR3, the DNA is TGCGCCAGCAGCCAAGCCTTTTTAGGGGGCTCCTATGGCTACACCTTC. Translation gives CASSQAFLGGSYGYTF.

This clone was recorded a few times. CDR3 amino acids: CASSPRDPGANVLTF. For the CDR3, the DNA is TGCGCCAGCAGCCCGAGAGATCCTGGGGCCAACGTCCTGACTTTC. This chain joins TRBV4-1 and TRBJ2-6; D is undetermined. Germline V CDR1 and CDR2: MGHRA, YSYEKL. The CDR3 consists of 15 residues. Trimming cost V 4 bases and J 2 bases, with 9 bases left between them.

V and J are TRBV19 and TRBJ1-5; D is undetermined. Per germline, CDR1 LNHDA and CDR2 SQIVND (reference sequence). Trimming cost V 1 base and J 0 bases, with 4 bases left between them. There are 14 residues in the CDR3. The chain's CDR3 is CASSIADSNQPQHF. CDR3 DNA: TGTGCCAGTAGTATAGCAGATAGCAATCAGCCCCAGCATTTT.

The chain recombines TRBV19 with TRBJ1-5; D is uncertain. The CDR3 totals 13 residues. Deletions cut 3 bases from V and 7 bases from J, with 10 bases between. Germline CDR1 LNHDA, CDR2 SQIVND (reference sequence). The CDR3: CASSIQEGQPQHF. As DNA, the CDR3 is TGTGCCAGTAGTATTCAGGAGGGACAGCCCCAGCATTTT.

V is TRBV19 and J is TRBJ2-1; no reliable D call. CDR3 size: 13 residues. The V gene lost 4 bases and the J gene lost 8 bases, with 12 bases spanning the gap. In germline, CDR1 is LNHDA, CDR2 SQIVND (reference sequence). The chain's CDR3 is CASSNQALDEQFF. In DNA form, the CDR3 reads TGTGCCAGTAGTAACCAAGCTTTGGATGAGCAGTTCTTC. The whole variable domain, filled in from reference TRBV19 and TRBJ2-1, reads DGGITQSPKYLFRKEGQNVTLSCEQNLNHDAMYWYRQDPGQGLRLIYYSQIVNDFQKGDIAEGYSVSREKKESFPLTVTSAQKNPTAFYLCASSNQALDEQFFGPGTRLTVL.

This chain connects TRBV6-5 to TRBJ1-2; no reliable D call. The V gene's germline CDR1 is MNHEY and CDR2 SVGAGI. This CDR3 has 13 residues. V shed 6 bases and J shed 2 bases, with 10 bases lying between them. The DNA for the CDR3 is TGTGCCAGCAGCAACAGAGTAAACTATGGCTACACCTTC. It translates to CASSNRVNYGYTF.

The rearrangement links TRBV6-5 to TRBJ2-5, with D perhaps matching TRBD2 (7 bases). The J call is in doubt because the DNA end fits TRBJ2-7 better. In germline, CDR1 is MNHEY, CDR2 SVGAGI. There are 13 residues in the CDR3. CDR3 sequence: CVTKGGADSEQYF. The CDR3 DNA reads as TGTGTAACAAAGGGGGGGGCCGATAGCGAGCAGTACTTC.

The gene calls are TRBV2 and TRBJ1-5, with 9 bases lining up with TRBD1. The V segment lost 6 bases and the J segment 2 bases; nucleotides outside the gene matches: 8. The CDR3 length is 16 residues. In germline, CDR1 is SNHLY, CDR2 FYNNEI. CDR3 DNA sequence: TGTGCCAGCAGGCTAAATACAGGGGGCGGCAATCAGCCCCAGCATTTT. Translation gives CASRLNTGGGNQPQHF.